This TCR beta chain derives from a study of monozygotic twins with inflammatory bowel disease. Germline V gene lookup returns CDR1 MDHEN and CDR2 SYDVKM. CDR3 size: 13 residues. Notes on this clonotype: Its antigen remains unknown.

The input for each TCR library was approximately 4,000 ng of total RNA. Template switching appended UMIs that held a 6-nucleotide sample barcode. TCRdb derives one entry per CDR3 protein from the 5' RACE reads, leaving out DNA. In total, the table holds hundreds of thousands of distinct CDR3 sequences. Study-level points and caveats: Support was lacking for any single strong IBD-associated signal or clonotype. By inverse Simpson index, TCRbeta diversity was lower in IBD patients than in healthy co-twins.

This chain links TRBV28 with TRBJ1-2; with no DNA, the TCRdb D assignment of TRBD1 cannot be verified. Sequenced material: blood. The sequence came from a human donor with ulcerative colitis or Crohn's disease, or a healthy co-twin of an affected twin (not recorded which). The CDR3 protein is CASCGGGGIGYTF.